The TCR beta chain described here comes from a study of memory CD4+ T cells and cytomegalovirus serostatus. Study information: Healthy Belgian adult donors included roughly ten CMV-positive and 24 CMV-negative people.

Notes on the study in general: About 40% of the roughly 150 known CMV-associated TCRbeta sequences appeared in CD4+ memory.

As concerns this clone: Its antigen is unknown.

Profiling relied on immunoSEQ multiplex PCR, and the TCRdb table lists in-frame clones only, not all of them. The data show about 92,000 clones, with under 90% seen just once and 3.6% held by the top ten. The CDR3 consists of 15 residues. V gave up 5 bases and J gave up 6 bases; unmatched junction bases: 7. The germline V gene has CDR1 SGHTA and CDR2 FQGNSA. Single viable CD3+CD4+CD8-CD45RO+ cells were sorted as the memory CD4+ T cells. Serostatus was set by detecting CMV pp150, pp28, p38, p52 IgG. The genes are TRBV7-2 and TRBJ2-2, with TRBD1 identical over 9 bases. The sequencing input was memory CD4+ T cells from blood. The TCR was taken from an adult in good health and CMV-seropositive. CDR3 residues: CASSRGQGGSGELFF. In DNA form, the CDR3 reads TGTGCCAGCAGCCGGGGACAGGGAGGATCCGGGGAGCTGTTTTTT.